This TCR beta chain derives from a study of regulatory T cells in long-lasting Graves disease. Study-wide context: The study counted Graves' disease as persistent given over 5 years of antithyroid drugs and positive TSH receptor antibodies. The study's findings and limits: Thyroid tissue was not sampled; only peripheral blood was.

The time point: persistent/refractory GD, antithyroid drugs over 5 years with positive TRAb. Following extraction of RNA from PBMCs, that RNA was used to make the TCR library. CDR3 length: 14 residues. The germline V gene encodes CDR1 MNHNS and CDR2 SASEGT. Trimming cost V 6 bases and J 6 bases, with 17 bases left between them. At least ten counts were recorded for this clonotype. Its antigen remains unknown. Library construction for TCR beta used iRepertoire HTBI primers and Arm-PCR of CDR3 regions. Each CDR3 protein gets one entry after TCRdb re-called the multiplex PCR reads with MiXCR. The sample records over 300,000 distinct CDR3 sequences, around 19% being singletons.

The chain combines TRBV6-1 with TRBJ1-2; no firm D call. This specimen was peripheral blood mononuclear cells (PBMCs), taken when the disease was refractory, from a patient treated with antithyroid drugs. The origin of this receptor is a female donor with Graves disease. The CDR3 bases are TGTGCCAGCAGCCCTGCCGCGGGGAAGGATGGCTACACCTTC. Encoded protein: CASSPAAGKDGYTF.